This TCR beta chain was observed in a study of long-term antiretroviral therapy in people with HIV. With 0 bases removed from V and 14 bases from J, the gap between germline ends came to 13 bases. Germline values: CDR1 SGHTA, CDR2 FQGNSA. The CDR3 has 12 residues. Samples were assayed with immunoSEQ v3.0 at survey level. The assay was immunoSEQ multiplex PCR, and TCRdb's table has in-frame clones only and misses some. The data show 29,000 or so clones, with around 95% seen just once and roughly 8% held by the top ten. The chain joins TRBV7-2 to TRBJ1-2; D is perhaps TRBD1 (6 bases). The sequence was collected from a man in his thirties or forties with HIV. The sequenced sample was unsorted PBMCs, obtained 5.3 years after starting antiretroviral therapy. The CDR3 is CASSLARGAITF. The CDR3, as DNA: TGTGCCAGCAGCTTAGCCCGGGGGGCGATAACCTTC. The full variable domain, rest sourced from reference TRBV7-2 and TRBJ1-2, is GAGVSQSPSNKVTEKGKDVELRCDPISGHTALYWYRQSLGQGLEFLIYFQGNSAPDKSGLPSDRFSAERTGGSVSTLTIQRTQQEDSAVYLCASSLARGAITFGSGTRLTVV.